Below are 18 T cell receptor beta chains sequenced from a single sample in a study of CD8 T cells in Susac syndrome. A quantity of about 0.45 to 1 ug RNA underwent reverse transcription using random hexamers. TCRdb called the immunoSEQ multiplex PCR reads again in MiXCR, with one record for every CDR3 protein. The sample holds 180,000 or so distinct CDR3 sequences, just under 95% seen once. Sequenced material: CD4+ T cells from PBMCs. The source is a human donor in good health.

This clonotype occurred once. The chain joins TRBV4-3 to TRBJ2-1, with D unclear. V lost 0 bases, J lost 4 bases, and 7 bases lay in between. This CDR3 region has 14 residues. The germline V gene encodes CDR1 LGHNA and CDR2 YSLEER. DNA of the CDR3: TGCGCCAGCAGCCAAGATACTAAATACAATGAGCAGTTCTTC. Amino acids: CASSQDTKYNEQFF.

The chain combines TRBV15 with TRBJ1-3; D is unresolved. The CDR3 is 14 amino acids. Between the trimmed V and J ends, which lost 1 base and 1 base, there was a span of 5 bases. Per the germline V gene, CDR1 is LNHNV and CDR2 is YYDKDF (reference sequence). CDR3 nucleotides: TGTGCCACCAGCAGAGCCGTATCTGGAAACACCATATATTTT. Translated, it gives CATSRAVSGNTIYF.

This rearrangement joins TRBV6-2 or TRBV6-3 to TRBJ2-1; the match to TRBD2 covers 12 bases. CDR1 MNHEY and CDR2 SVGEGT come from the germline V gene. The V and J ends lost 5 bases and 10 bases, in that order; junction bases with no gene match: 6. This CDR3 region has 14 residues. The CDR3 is CASSGLAGPKEQFF. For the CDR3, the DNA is TGTGCCAGCAGTGGACTAGCGGGACCTAAGGAGCAGTTCTTC.

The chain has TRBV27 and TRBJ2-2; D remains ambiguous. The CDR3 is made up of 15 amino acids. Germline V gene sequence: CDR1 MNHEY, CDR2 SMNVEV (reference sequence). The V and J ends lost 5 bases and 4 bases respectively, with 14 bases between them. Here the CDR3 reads CASSPLKLSTGELFF. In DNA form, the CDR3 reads TGTGCCAGCAGTCCTCTTAAGCTGAGCACCGGGGAGCTGTTTTTT.

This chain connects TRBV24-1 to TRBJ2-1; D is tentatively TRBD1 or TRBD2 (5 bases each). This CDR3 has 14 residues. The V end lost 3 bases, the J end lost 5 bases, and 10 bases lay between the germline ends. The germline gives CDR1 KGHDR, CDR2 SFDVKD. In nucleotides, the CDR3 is TGTGCCACCAGTGATGGGGGTACGAACAATGAGCAGTTCTTC. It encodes CATSDGGTNNEQFF.

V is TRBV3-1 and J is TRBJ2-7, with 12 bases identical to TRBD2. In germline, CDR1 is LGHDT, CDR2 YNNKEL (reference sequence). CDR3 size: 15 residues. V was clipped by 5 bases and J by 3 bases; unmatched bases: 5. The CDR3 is CASSTGTSGFYEQYF. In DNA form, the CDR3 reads TGTGCCAGCAGCACCGGGACTAGCGGGTTCTACGAGCAGTACTTC.

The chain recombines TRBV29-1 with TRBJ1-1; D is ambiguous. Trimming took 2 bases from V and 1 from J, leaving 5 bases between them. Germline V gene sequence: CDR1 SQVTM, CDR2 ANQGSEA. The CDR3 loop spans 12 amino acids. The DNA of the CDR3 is TGCAGCGTTGAACGTCGGAACACTGAAGCTTTCTTT. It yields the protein CSVERRNTEAFF.

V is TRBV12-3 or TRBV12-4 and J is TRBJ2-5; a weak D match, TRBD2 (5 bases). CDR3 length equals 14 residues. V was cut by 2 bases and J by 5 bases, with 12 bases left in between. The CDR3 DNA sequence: TGTGCCAGCAGTTTACAACGACTATGGGAGACCCAGTACTTC. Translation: CASSLQRLWETQYF.

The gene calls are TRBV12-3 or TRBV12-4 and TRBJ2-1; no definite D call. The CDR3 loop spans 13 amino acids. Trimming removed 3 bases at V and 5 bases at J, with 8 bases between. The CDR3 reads CASSLVRDNEQFF. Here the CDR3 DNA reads TGTGCCAGCAGTTTGGTTAGGGACAATGAGCAGTTCTTC.

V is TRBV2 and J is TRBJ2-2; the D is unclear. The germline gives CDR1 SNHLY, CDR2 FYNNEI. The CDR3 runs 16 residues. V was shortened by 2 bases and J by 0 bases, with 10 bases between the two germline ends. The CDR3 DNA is TGTGCCAGCAGTGAAAGTAGTCCCGCGAACACCGGGGAGCTGTTTTTT. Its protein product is CASSESSPANTGELFF.

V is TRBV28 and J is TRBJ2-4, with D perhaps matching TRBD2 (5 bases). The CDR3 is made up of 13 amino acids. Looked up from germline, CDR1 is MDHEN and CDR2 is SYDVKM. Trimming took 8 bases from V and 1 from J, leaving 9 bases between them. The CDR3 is CASRREAKNIQYF. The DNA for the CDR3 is TGTGCCAGCCGAAGGGAGGCCAAAAACATTCAGTACTTC.

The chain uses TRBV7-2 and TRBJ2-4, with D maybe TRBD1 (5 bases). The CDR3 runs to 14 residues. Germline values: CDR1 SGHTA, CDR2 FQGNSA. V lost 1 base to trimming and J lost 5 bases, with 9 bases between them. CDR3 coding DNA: TGTGCCAGCAGCTTAGAGGTGACAGAAAACATTCAGTACTTC. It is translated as CASSLEVTENIQYF.

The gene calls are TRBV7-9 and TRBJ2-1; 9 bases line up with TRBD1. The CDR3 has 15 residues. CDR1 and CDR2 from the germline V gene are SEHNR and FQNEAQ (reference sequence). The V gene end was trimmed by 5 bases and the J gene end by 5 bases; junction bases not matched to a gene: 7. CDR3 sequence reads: CASSVGQGRHNEQFF. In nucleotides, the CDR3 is TGTGCCAGCAGCGTCGGACAGGGGAGGCACAATGAGCAGTTCTTC.

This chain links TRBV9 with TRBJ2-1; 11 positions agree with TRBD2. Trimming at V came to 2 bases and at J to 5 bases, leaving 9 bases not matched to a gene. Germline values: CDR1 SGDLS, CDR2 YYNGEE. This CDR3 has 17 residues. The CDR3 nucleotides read TGTGCCAGCAGCGTGAAACTAGCGGGAGATCCCCACAATGAGCAGTTCTTC. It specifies CASSVKLAGDPHNEQFF.

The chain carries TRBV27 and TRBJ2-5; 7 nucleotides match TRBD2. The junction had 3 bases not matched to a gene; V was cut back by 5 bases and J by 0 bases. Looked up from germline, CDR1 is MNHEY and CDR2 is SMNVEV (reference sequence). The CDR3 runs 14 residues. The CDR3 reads CASSPREDQETQYF. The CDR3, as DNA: TGTGCCAGCAGTCCCCGGGAGGACCAAGAGACCCAGTACTTC.

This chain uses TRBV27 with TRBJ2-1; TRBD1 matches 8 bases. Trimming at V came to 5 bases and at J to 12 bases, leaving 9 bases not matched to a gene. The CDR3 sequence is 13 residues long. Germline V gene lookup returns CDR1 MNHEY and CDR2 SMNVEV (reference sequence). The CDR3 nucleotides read TGTGCCAGCAGTACTTTCCCAGGGGGCGGGCAGTTCTTC. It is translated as CASSTFPGGGQFF.

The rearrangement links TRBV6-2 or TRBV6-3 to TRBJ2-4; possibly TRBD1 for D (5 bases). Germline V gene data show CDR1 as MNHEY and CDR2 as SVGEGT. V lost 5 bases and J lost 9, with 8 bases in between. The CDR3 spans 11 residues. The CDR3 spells CASSQGPIQYF. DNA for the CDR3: TGTGCCAGCAGTCAGGGCCCCATTCAGTACTTC.

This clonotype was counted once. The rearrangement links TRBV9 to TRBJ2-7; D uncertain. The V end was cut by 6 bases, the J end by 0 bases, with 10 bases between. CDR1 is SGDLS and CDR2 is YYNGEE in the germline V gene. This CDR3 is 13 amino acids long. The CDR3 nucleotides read TGTGCCAGCAACCCGGACGACTCCTACGAGCAGTACTTC. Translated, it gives CASNPDDSYEQYF.